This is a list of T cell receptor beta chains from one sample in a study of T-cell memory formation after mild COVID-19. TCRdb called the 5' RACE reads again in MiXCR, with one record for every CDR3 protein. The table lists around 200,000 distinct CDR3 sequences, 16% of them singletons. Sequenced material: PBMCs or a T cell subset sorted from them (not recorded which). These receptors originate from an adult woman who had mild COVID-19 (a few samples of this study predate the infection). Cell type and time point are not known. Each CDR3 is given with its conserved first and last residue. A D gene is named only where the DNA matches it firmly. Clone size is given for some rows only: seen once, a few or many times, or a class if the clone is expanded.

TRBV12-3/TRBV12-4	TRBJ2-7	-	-	TGTGCCAGCAGTTTAGTGGACACCTACGAGCAGTACTTC	CASSLVDTYEQYF
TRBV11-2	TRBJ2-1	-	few	TGTGCCAGCAGCTTAGAGGCGGGGTCCTACAATGAGCAGTTCTTC	CASSLEAGSYNEQFF
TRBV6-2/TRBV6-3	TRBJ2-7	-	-	TGTGCCAGCAGTAAGTCCCCCGGCGAGCAGTACTTC	CASSKSPGEQYF
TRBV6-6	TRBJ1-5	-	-	TGTGCCAGCAGTTACACGAGGGTTCAGCCCCAGCATTTT	CASSYTRVQPQHF
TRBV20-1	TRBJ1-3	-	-	TGCAGTGCTAGAGGTGCTGGGACGCGCTCTGGAAACACCATATATTTT	CSARGAGTRSGNTIYF
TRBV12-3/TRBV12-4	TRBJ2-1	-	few	TGTGCCAGCAGTTTCGTTGGGCGGTACTCCTACAATGAGCAGTTCTTC	CASSFVGRYSYNEQFF
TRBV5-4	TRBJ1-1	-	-	TGTGCCAGCAGCCATCAGACAGGGAACACTGAAGCTTTCTTT	CASSHQTGNTEAFF
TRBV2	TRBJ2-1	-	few	TGTGCCAGCAGTTCCAGGGGCGCTGCACGCTCCTACAATGAGCAGTTCTTC	CASSSRGAARSYNEQFF
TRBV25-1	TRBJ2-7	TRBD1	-	TGTGCCAGCAGTCCAACGCCGGGACAGGGGGCCTACGAGCAGTACTTC	CASSPTPGQGAYEQYF
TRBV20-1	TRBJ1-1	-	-	TGCAGTGCTAGGAGCGGGGTCACTGAAGCTTTCTTT	CSARSGVTEAFF
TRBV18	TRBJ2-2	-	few	TGTGCCAGCTCACCACCGATGGGGTACCGAGCGGAGCAGAACACCGGGGAGCTGTTTTTT	CASSPPMGYRAEQNTGELFF
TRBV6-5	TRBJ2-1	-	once	TGTGCCTGTCGGCGGGACCCTCCCAGTGAGCAGTTCTTC	CACRRDPPSEQFF
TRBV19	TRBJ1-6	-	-	TGTGCCAGTAGTATCTCCAGGACCTATAATTCACCCCTCCACTTT	CASSISRTYNSPLHF
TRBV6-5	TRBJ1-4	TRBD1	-	TGTGCCAGCAGACGACGAACAGGGGCGGGAGAAAAACTGTTTTTT	CASRRRTGAGEKLFF
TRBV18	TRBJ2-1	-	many	TGTGCCAGCTCACCTAAACCTGACCGACAGTTTGGTTTTCGGGTCGGCTTCAATGAGCAGTTCTTC	CASSPKPDRQFGFRVGFNEQFF
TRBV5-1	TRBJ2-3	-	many	TGCGCCAGTACCACTAGACCAGGGGATACGCAGTATTTT	CASTTRPGDTQYF
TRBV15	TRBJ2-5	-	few	TGTGCCACCAGCAGAGTTGAGGGGGGGCAAGAGACCCAGTACTTC	CATSRVEGGQETQYF
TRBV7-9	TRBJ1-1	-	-	TGTGCCAGCAGCTACCCCGGCGGGGCCACTGAAGCTTTCTTT	CASSYPGGATEAFF
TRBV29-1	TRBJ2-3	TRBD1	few	TGCAGCGTTGCCAGGACAGGGGGAGGGAAGAACACAGATACGCAGTATTTT	CSVARTGGGKNTDTQYF
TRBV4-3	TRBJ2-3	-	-	TGCGCCAGCAGCGAATCCGTCATCAACGGGGCTAGCACAGATACGCAGTATTTT	CASSESVINGASTDTQYF
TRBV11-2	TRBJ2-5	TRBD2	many	TGTGCCAGCAGCTTTCTAGCGGAAGAGACCCAGTACTTC	CASSFLAEETQYF
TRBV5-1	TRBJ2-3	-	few	TGCGCCAGCAGCTCTCGGGACATCCGTCGCACAGATACGCAGTATTTT	CASSSRDIRRTDTQYF
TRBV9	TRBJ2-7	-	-	TGTGCCAGCAGCGAGTGGGCTGAGGGGTACGAGCAGTACTTC	CASSEWAEGYEQYF
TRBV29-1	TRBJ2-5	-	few	TGCAGCGTTGAGTTGACTACGCAGACCCAGTACTTC	CSVELTTQTQYF
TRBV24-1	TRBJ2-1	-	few	TGTGCCACCCGCACCCCGTGCCCTACGTACAATGAGCAGTTCTTC	CATRTPCPTYNEQFF
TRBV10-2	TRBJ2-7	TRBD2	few	TGCGCCAGCAGTGGACTAGCGGGGGGGCTTTCCTACGAGCAGTACTTC	CASSGLAGGLSYEQYF
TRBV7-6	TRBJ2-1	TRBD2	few	TGTGCCAGCAGCCCGGGACTAGCCCATGAGCAGTTCTTC	CASSPGLAHEQFF
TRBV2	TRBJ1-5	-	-	TGTGCCAGCAGTGCTTCCAGCCATGATCAGCCCCAGCATTTT	CASSASSHDQPQHF
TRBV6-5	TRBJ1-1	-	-	TGTGCCAGTTCCCGGAACAGCCCCAAGAACACTGAAGCTTTCTTT	CASSRNSPKNTEAFF
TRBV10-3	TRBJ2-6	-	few	TGTGCCACAGGGGTGGCTGGGGCCAACGTCCTGACTTTC	CATGVAGANVLTF